Included here is one T cell receptor (beta chain) sequence, with context. Its antigen is as yet unknown. TCR beta CDR3 region amplification was performed from RNA transcripts. Using the HTBI primer set, a first-round RT-PCR was run on the TCR CDR3. TCRdb fed the multiplex PCR reads into MiXCR, producing one record per CDR3 protein. The data hold roughly 380,000 distinct CDR3 sequences, with approximately 15% observed a single time. The germline V gene has CDR1 MRHNA and CDR2 SNTAGT. V was pared by 4 bases and J by 8 bases, with 8 bases of the junction left unmatched. This CDR3 region has 15 residues. Uncontrolled infection, other autoimmune disease, pregnancy or lactation disqualified patients from enrolment. The data stem from a study of T cells in Graves' hyperthyroidism and ophthalmopathy. On the study more broadly: Once the initial diagnosis was made, peripheral blood was obtained before any treatment. Study findings and constraints: Median prediction lead before ophthalmopathy onset was around 6.9 months with the model.

The chain employs TRBV6-4 and TRBJ2-1; 10 nucleotides agree with TRBD1. Input material: blood. This TCR was recovered from a man aged 25 to 45 with Graves' hyperthyroidism that later progressed to Graves' ophthalmopathy. CDR3 DNA: TGTGCCAGCAGTGTCTCCGGGACAGGGGACTATGAGCAGTTCTTC. It yields the protein CASSVSGTGDYEQFF.